A selection of T cell receptor beta chains follows, all from one sample in a study of T-cell reconstitution after alpha-beta-depleted transplantation in children. Using its own MiXCR run on the PCR reads, TCRdb lists one record per CDR3 protein. The sample carries about 830,000 distinct CDR3 sequences, 15% to 20% recorded once. Specimen: PBMCs, mostly from graft donor cells, collected 360 days after TCRalphabeta/CD19-depleted stem cell transplant. These receptors all come from a male patient younger than 18 who had a stem cell transplant for acute lymphoblastic leukemia, so the T cells may come from the graft donor. Both conserved end residues are part of each CDR3.

v_gene: TRBV20-1; j_gene: TRBJ2-1; CDR3aa: CSARLASANYNEQFF
v_gene: TRBV5-1; j_gene: TRBJ2-1; CDR3aa: CASSFGRESNEQFF
v_gene: TRBV7-3; j_gene: TRBJ2-6; CDR3aa: CASSPTGLSSGANVLTF
v_gene: TRBV12-3/TRBV12-4; j_gene: TRBJ2-1; CDR3aa: CASTDGLAGGGEQFF
v_gene: TRBV28; j_gene: TRBJ2-3; CDR3aa: CASTQTSGRGTDTQYF
v_gene: TRBV5-1; j_gene: TRBJ2-7; CDR3aa: CASSLEGLAGGGEQYF
v_gene: TRBV29-1; j_gene: TRBJ2-1; CDR3aa: CSVEQWAVGQSSYNEQFF
v_gene: TRBV2; j_gene: TRBJ2-7; CDR3aa: CASSEGDRGVPRFYEQYF
v_gene: TRBV15; j_gene: TRBJ2-6; CDR3aa: CATSTRSGANVLTF
v_gene: TRBV6-1; j_gene: TRBJ2-1; CDR3aa: CASSEGGLAYYNEQFF
v_gene: TRBV6-5; j_gene: TRBJ2-5; CDR3aa: CASSYVGGQETQYF
v_gene: TRBV29-1; j_gene: TRBJ2-7; CDR3aa: CSVVGTISSGRAGEQYF
v_gene: TRBV4-1; j_gene: TRBJ2-7; CDR3aa: CASSHGGRFSYEQYF
v_gene: TRBV4-2; j_gene: TRBJ2-1; CDR3aa: CASSPDPTGVSAVGYNEQFF
v_gene: TRBV14; j_gene: TRBJ2-1; CDR3aa: CASSQELAGSSYNEQFF
v_gene: TRBV7-2; j_gene: TRBJ1-5; CDR3aa: CASSPKSLPGPQHF
v_gene: TRBV29-1; j_gene: TRBJ2-2; CDR3aa: CSVEGRAYTGELFF
v_gene: TRBV12-3/TRBV12-4; j_gene: TRBJ1-1; CDR3aa: CASSLFGAENTEAFF
v_gene: TRBV27; j_gene: TRBJ2-1; CDR3aa: CASSLSRYNEQFF
v_gene: TRBV12-3/TRBV12-4; j_gene: TRBJ2-7; CDR3aa: CASSILDYEQYF
v_gene: TRBV27; j_gene: TRBJ2-3; CDR3aa: CASSPTHWTSRYTDTQYF
v_gene: TRBV2; j_gene: TRBJ2-1; CDR3aa: CASSPKTGTGDNEQFF
v_gene: TRBV9; j_gene: TRBJ2-5; CDR3aa: CASSETGGAETQYF
v_gene: TRBV5-1; j_gene: TRBJ2-7; CDR3aa: CATPHGAGGSYEQYF
v_gene: TRBV6-4; j_gene: TRBJ2-1; CDR3aa: CTSSENGGPYNEQFF
v_gene: TRBV4-1; j_gene: TRBJ2-5; CDR3aa: CASRPGYAETQYF
v_gene: TRBV15; j_gene: TRBJ2-2; CDR3aa: CATSREYERHTGELFF
v_gene: TRBV12-3/TRBV12-4; j_gene: TRBJ1-2; CDR3aa: CASSFRSAYGYTF